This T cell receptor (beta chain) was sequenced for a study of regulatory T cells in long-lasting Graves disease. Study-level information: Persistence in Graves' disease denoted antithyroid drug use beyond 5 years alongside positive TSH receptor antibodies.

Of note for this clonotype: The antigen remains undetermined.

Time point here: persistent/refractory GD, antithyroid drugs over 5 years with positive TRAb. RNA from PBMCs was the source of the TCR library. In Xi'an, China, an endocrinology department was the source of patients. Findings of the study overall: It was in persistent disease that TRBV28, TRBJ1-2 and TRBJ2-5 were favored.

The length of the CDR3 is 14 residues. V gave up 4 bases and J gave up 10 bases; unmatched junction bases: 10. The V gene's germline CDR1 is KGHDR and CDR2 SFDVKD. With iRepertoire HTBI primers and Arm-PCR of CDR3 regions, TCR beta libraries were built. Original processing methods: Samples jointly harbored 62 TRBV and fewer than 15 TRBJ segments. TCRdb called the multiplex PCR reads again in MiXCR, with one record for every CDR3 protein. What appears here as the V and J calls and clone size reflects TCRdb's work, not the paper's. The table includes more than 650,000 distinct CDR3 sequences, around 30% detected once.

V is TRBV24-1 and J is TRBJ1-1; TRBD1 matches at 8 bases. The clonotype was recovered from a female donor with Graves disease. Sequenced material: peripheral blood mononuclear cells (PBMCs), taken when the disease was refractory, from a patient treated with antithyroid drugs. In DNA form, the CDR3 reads TGTGCCACCAGTGACCCCGGACAGGGAGTCGCAGCTTTCTTT. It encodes CATSDPGQGVAAFF.